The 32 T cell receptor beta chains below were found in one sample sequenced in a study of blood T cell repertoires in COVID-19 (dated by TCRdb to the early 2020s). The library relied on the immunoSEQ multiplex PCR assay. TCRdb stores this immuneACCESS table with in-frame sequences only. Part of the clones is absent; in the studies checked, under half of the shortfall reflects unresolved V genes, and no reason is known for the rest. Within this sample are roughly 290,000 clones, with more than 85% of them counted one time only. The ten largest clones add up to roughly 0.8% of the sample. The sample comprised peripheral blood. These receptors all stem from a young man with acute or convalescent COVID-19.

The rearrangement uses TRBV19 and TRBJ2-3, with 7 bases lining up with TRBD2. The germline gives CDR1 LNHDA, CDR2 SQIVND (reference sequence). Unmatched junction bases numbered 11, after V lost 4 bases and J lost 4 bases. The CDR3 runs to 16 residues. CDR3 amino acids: CASSTSGPSFPDTQYF. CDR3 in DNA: TGTGCCAGTAGTACTAGCGGACCCTCTTTCCCAGATACGCAGTATTTT.

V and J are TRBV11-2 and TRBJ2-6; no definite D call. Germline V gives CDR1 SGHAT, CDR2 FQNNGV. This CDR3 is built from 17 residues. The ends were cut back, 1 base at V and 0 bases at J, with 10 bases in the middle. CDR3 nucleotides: TGTGCCAGCAGCTTAGGAGTAGCCTCCTCTGGGGCCAACGTCCTGACTTTC. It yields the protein CASSLGVASSGANVLTF.

The CDR3 coding sequence is TGTGCCAGCAGTGAAGAGGGCACCGGGGAGCTGTTTTTT. This codes for CASSEEGTGELFF. The V and J genes are TRBV6-4 and TRBJ2-2; the D gene is possibly TRBD2 (5 bases). The CDR3 runs 13 residues. The germline CDR1 and CDR2 sequences are MRHNA and SNTAGT. V gave up 3 bases and J gave up 4 bases, with 6 bases separating them.

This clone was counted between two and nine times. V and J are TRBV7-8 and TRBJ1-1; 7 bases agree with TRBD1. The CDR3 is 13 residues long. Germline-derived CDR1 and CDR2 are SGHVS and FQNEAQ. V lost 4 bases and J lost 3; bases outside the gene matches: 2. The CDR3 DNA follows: TGTGCCAGCAGCTCAGGACAGGACACTGAAGCTTTCTTT. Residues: CASSSGQDTEAFF.

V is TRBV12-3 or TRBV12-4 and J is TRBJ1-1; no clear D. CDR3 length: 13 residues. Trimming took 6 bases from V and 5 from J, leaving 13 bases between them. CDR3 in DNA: TGTGCCAGCAGAGCCCCAGAGGGTACTGAAGCTTTCTTT. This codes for CASRAPEGTEAFF.

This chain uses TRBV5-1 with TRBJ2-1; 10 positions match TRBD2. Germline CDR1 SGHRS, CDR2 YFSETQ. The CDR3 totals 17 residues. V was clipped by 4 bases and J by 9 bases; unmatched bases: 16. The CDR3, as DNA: TGCGCCAGCAGCAAGAACCGTCCCGGGACTAGCGTCGGTGAGCAGTTCTTC. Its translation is CASSKNRPGTSVGEQFF.

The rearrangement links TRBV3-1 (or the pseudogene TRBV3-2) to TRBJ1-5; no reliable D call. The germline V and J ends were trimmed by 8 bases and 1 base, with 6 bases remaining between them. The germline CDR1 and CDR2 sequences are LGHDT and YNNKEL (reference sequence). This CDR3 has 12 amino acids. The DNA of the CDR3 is TGTGCCAGCTCACAGAGCAATCAGCCCCAGCATTTT. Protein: CASSQSNQPQHF.

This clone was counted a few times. DNA for the CDR3: TGTGCCAGCAGCTTGTATCTCGGCCGACTCGAAGCACCCCTCCACTTT. This gives the protein CASSLYLGRLEAPLHF. The chain recombines TRBV5-6 with TRBJ1-6, with no clear D. Germline assignment: CDR1 SGHDT and CDR2 YYEEEE. The CDR3 runs to 16 residues. V lost 1 base and J 11 bases, leaving 19 bases between the germline ends.

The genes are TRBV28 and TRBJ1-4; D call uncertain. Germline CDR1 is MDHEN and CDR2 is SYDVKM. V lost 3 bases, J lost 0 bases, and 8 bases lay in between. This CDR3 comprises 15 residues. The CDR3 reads CASSLVAATNEKLFF. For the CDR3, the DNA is TGTGCCAGCAGTTTGGTCGCAGCAACTAATGAAAAACTGTTTTTT. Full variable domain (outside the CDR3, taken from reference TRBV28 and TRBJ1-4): DVKVTQSSRYLVKRTGEKVFLECVQDMDHENMFWYRQDPGLGLRLIYFSYDVKMKEKGDIPEGYSVSREKKERFSLILESASTNQTSMYLCASSLVAATNEKLFFGSGTQLSVL.

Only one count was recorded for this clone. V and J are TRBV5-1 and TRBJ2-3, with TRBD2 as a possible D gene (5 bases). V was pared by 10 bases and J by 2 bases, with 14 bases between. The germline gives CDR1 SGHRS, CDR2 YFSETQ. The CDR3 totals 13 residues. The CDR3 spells CASGVPDTDTQYF. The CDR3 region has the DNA TGCGCCTCCGGGGTTCCAGACACAGATACGCAGTATTTT. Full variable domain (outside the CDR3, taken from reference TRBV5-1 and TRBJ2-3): KAGVTQTPRYLIKTRGQQVTLSCSPISGHRSVSWYQQTPGQGLQFLFEYFSETQRNKGNFPGRFSGRQFSNSRSEMNVSTLELGDSALYLCASGVPDTDTQYFGPGTRLTVL.

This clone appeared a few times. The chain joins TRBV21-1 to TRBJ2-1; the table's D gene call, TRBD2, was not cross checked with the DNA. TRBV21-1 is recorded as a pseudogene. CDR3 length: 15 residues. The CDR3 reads CASSSGTSGGESLFF. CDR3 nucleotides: TGTGCCAGCAGCTCCGGGACTAGCGGGGGGGAATCCCTGTTCTTC.

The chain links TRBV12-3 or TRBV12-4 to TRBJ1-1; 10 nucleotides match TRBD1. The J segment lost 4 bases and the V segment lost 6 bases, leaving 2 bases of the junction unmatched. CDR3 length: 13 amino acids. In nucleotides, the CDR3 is TGTGCCAGCAGGCGGACAGGGGGCACTGAAGCTTTCTTT. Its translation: CASRRTGGTEAFF.

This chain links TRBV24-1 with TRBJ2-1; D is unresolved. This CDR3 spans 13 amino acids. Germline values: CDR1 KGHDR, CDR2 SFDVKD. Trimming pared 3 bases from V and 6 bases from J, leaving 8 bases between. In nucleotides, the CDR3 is TGTGCCACCAGTGATCCCGCGATCAATGAGCAGTTCTTC. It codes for CATSDPAINEQFF.

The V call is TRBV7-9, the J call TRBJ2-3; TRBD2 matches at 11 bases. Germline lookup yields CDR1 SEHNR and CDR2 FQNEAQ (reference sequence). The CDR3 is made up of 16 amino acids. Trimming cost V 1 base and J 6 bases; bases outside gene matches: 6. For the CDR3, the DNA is TGTGCCAGCAGCTTAGTTCTAGCGGGGGGTCAGGATACGCAGTATTTT. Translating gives CASSLVLAGGQDTQYF.

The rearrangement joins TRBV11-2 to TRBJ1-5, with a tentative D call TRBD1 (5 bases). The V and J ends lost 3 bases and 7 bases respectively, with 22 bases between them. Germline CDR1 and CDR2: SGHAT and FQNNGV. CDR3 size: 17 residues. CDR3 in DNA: TGTGCCAGCAGCTTGGGTGACAGTTTGAGATGGGAACAGCCCCAGCATTTT. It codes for CASSLGDSLRWEQPQHF.

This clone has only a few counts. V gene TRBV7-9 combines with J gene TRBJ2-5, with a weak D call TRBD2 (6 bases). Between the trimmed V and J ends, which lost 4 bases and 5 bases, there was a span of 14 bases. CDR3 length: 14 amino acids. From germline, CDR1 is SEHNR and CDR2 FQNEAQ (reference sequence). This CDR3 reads CASSWLGGRETQYF. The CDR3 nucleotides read TGTGCCAGCAGCTGGCTGGGGGGTCGGGAGACCCAGTACTTC.

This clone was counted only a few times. CDR3 sequence: CASSLTGGQSEAFF. The CDR3 DNA reads TGTGCCAGCTCCCTTACCGGAGGACAGTCTGAAGCTTTCTTT. The chain combines TRBV18 with TRBJ1-1; weak D call: TRBD1 (6 bases). Germline CDR1 and CDR2: KGHSH and LQKENI. V was clipped by 6 bases and J by 6 bases, with 17 bases between them. The CDR3 length is 14 residues.

The CDR3 nucleotides read TGTGCCAGCAGTTCCAGAGCGGGGGCTAACTACGAGCAGTACTTC. It translates to CASSSRAGANYEQYF. The V gene is TRBV28, the J gene TRBJ2-7; 8 bases are shared with TRBD2. Germline-derived CDR1 and CDR2 are MDHEN and SYDVKM. V was clipped by 4 bases and J by 3 bases; unmatched bases: 8. The CDR3 sequence is 15 residues long. Supplemented by reference TRBV28 and TRBJ2-7, the full variable domain reads DVKVTQSSRYLVKRTGEKVFLECVQDMDHENMFWYRQDPGLGLRLIYFSYDVKMKEKGDIPEGYSVSREKKERFSLILESASTNQTSMYLCASSSRAGANYEQYFGPGTRLTVT.

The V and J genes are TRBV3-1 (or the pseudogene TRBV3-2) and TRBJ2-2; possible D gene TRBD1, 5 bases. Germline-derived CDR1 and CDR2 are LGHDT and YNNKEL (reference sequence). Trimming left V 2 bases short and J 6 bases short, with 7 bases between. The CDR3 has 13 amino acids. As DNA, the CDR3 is TGTGCCAGCAGCCAACAGGGTGCCGGGGAGCTGTTTTTT. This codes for CASSQQGAGELFF.

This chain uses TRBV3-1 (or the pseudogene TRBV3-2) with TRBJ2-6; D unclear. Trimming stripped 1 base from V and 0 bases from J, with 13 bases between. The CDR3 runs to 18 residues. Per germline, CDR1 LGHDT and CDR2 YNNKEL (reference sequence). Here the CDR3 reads CASSQGTTLFSGANVLTF. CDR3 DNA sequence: TGTGCCAGCAGCCAAGGAACTACCTTGTTCTCTGGGGCCAACGTCCTGACTTTC.

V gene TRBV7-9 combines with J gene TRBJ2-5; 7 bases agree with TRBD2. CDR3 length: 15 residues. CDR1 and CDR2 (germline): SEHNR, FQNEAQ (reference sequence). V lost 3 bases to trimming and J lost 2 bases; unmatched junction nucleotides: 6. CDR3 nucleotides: TGTGCCAGCAGCTTTGTAGCGGGCGGTCAAGAGACCCAGTACTTC. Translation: CASSFVAGGQETQYF.

The CDR3 DNA follows: TGTGCCAGCAGCCAAGACTTCAGGGGGCTGGCTTCACCCCTCCACTTT. Protein: CASSQDFRGLASPLHF. The rearrangement uses TRBV3-1 (or the pseudogene TRBV3-2) and TRBJ1-6; 8 nucleotides agree with TRBD1. The CDR3 contains 16 residues. The germline V gene has CDR1 LGHDT and CDR2 YNNKEL (reference sequence). With 0 bases clipped from V and 9 bases from J, the junction kept 7 bases outside the gene matches.

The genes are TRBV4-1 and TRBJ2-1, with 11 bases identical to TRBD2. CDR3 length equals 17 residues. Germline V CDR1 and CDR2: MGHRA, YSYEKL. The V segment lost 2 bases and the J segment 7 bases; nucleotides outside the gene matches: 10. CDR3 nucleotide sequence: TGCGCCAGCAGCCAAACTCGACTAGCGGGATTTGTAAATGAGCAGTTCTTC. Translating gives CASSQTRLAGFVNEQFF.

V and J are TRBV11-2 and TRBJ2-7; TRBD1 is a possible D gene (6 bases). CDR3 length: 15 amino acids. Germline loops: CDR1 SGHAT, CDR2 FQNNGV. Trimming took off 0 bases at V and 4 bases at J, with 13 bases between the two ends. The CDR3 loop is CASSLDGNRVYEQYF. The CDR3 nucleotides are TGTGCCAGCAGCTTAGACGGAAACAGGGTTTACGAGCAGTACTTC.

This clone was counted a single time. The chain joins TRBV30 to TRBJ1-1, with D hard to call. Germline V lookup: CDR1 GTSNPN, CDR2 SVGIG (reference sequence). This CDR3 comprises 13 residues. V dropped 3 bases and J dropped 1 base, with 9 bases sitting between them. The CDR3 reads CAWSEHTNTEAFF. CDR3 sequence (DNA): TGTGCCTGGAGCGAACATACGAACACTGAAGCTTTCTTT. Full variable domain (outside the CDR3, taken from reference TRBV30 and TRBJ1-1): SQTIHQWPATLVQPVGSPLSLECTVEGTSNPNLYWYRQAAGRGLQLLFYSVGIGQISSEVPQNLSASRPQDRQFILSSKKLLLSDSGFYLCAWSEHTNTEAFFGQGTRLTVV.

The CDR3 DNA follows: TGTGCCAGCAACCGACTAGCGGGCACAGATACGCAGTATTTT. The encoded protein is CASNRLAGTDTQYF. The genes are TRBV6-6 and TRBJ2-3, with TRBD2 identical over 9 bases. CDR1 is MNHNY, CDR2 SVGAGI, per germline (reference sequence). The CDR3 is made up of 14 amino acids. V shed 7 bases, J shed 1 base, and the junction held 3 bases outside the gene matches.

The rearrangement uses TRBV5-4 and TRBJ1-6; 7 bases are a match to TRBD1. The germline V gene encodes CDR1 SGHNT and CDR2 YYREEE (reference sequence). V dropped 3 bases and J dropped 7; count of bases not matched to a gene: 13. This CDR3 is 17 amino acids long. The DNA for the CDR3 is TGTGCCAGCAGCTCGGGTGCCCGACAGGGCCTGAATTCACCCCTCCACTTT. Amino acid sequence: CASSSGARQGLNSPLHF.

CDR3 sequence: CASRPGRAGGNTIYF. The CDR3 nucleotides read TGTGCCAGCAGGCCGGGGAGGGCGGGTGGAAACACCATATATTTT. The chain employs TRBV6-5 and TRBJ1-3; D gene ambiguous. CDR3 length: 15 residues. The germline gives CDR1 MNHEY, CDR2 SVGAGI. Trimming pared 6 bases from V and 3 bases from J, leaving 15 bases between.

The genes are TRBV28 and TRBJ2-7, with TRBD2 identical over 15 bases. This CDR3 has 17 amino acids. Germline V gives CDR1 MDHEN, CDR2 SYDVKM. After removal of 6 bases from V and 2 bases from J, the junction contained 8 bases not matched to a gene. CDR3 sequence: CASRKYGTSGRPYEQYF. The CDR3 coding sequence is TGTGCCAGCAGAAAGTACGGGACTAGCGGGAGGCCCTACGAGCAGTACTTC.

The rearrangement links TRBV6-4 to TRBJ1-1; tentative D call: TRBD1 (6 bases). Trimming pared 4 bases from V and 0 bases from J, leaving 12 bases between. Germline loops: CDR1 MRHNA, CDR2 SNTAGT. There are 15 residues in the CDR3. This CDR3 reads CASSVEGGMNTEAFF. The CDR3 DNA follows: TGTGCCAGCAGTGTTGAGGGGGGGATGAACACTGAAGCTTTCTTT.

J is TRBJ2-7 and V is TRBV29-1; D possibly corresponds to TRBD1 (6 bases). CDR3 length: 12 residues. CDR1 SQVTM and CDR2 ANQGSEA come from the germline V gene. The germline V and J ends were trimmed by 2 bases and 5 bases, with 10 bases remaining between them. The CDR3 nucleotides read TGCAGCGTTGAACAGGGGTTCGACGAGCAGTACTTC. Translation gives CSVEQGFDEQYF.

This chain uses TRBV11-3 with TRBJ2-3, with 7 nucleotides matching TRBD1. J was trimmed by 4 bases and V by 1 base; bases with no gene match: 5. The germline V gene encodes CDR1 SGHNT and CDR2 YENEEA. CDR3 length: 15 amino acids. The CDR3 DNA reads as TGTGCCAGCAGCTTAGGTACTCAGGGGGCAGATACGCAGTATTTT. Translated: CASSLGTQGADTQYF.